The next 9 T cell receptor beta chains were all read from a single sample in a study of blood T cell repertoires in COVID-19. Sequenced by immunoSEQ multiplex PCR; TCRdb stores in-frame clones only, minus some. The sample consists of some 88,000 clones, 65% to 90% of them appearing once. Sequenced sample: peripheral blood. The receptors were sampled from a man aged 55 to 69 with acute or convalescent COVID-19.

The rearrangement uses TRBV9 and TRBJ1-2, with D unresolved. Germline-derived CDR1 and CDR2 are SGDLS and YYNGEE. V was shortened by 2 bases and J by 1 base, with 12 bases between the two germline ends. This CDR3 spans 15 amino acids. The CDR3 DNA sequence: TGTGCCAGCAGCGTGACTTCTAGACTTAACTATGGCTACACCTTC. It translates to CASSVTSRLNYGYTF. The full variable domain, in which reference TRBV9 and TRBJ1-2 provide the parts outside the CDR3, is DSGVTQTPKHLITATGQRVTLRCSPRSGDLSVYWYQQSLDQGLQFLIQYYNGEERAKGNILERFSAQQFPDLHSELNLSSLELGDSALYFCASSVTSRLNYGYTFGSGTRLTVV.

This clone was observed a handful of times. This chain connects TRBV11-3 to TRBJ1-1; maybe TRBD1 (5 bases). The CDR3 contains 14 residues. The germline V and J ends were trimmed by 5 bases and 1 base, with 11 bases remaining between them. Per germline, CDR1 SGHNT and CDR2 YENEEA. This chain's CDR3 is CASSPGRGNTEAFF. The CDR3 coding sequence is TGTGCCAGCAGCCCGGGGAGGGGGAACACTGAAGCTTTCTTT.

The gene calls are TRBV4-3 and TRBJ2-1, with TRBD2 matching over 11 bases. This CDR3 spans 16 amino acids. V was clipped by 3 bases and J by 4 bases; unmatched bases: 5. Per the germline V gene, CDR1 is LGHNA and CDR2 is YSLEER. Written as DNA, the CDR3 is TGCGCCAGCAGCCAGTCGCTAGCGGGGGGTTACAATGAGCAGTTCTTC. Protein: CASSQSLAGGYNEQFF.

The rearrangement links TRBV7-3 to TRBJ2-3, with D uncertain. CDR1 is SGHTA, CDR2 FQGTGA, per germline. The V end was cut by 4 bases, the J end by 0 bases, with 14 bases between. This CDR3 has 16 amino acids. The CDR3 loop is CASSWAGGASTDTQYF. Here the CDR3 DNA reads TGTGCCAGCAGCTGGGCTGGTGGCGCGAGCACAGATACGCAGTATTTT.

The CDR3 DNA reads as TGCGCCAGCTTCGACCAGGGAGGGACTGAGCAGTTCTTC. This sequence encodes CASFDQGGTEQFF. The genes are TRBV5-1 and TRBJ2-1; 7 bases fit TRBD2. J lost 9 bases, V lost 7 bases, and 10 bases had no gene match. The CDR3 covers 13 residues. Germline values: CDR1 SGHRS, CDR2 YFSETQ.

Of note for this clone: The same CDR3 can be traced to other DNA sequences in this sample. V usage is TRBV9 and J usage is TRBJ2-7; D gene ambiguous. Germline assignment: CDR1 SGDLS and CDR2 YYNGEE. The length of the CDR3 is 13 residues. Trimming stripped 0 bases from V and 3 bases from J, with 7 bases between. As DNA, the CDR3 is TGTGCCAGCAGCGTAGCCCCCGGCTACGAGCAGTACTTC. It is translated as CASSVAPGYEQYF.

The rearrangement links TRBV30 to TRBJ2-5; D remains ambiguous. V was pared by 7 bases and J by 2 bases, with 11 bases between. Looked up from germline, CDR1 is GTSNPN and CDR2 is SVGIG (reference sequence). This CDR3 has 12 residues. In DNA form, the CDR3 reads TGTGCCTTTTCACTCGTACAAGAGACCCAGTACTTC. This gives the protein CAFSLVQETQYF. The full variable domain, in which reference TRBV30 and TRBJ2-5 provide the parts outside the CDR3, is SQTIHQWPATLVQPVGSPLSLECTVEGTSNPNLYWYRQAAGRGLQLLFYSVGIGQISSEVPQNLSASRPQDRQFILSSKKLLLSDSGFYLCAFSLVQETQYFGPGTRLLVL.

The chain employs TRBV7-9 and TRBJ1-1; D is possibly TRBD1 (5 bases). CDR1 is SEHNR, CDR2 FQNEAQ, per germline (reference sequence). The CDR3 runs 14 residues. V was pared by 1 base and J by 4 bases, with 10 bases between. CDR3 bases: TGTGCCAGCAGCTTAGACGGAAGGGGCACTGAAGCTTTCTTT. Translating it yields CASSLDGRGTEAFF.

The rearrangement links TRBV6-6 to TRBJ2-3, with a possible D match to TRBD2 (5 bases). CDR3 size: 11 residues. Trimming cost V 5 bases and J 6 bases, with 6 bases left between them. CDR1 and CDR2 (germline): MNHNY, SVGAGI (reference sequence). DNA of the CDR3: TGTGCCAGCAGTCCGGGGGATACGCAGTATTTT. This codes for CASSPGDTQYF.